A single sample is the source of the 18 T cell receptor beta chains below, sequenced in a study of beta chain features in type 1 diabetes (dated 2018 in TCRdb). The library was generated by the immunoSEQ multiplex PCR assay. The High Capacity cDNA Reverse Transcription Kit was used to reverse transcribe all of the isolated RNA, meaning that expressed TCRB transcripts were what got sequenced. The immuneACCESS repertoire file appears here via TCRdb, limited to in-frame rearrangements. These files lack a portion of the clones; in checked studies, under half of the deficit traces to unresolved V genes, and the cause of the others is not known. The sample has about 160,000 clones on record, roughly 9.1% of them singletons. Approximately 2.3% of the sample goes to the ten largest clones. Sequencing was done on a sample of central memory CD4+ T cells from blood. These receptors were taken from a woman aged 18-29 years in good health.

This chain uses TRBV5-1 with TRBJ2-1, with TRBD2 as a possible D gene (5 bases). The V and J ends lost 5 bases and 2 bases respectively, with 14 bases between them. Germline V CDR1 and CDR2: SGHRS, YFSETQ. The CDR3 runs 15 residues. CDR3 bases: TGCGCCAGCAGACAGCGGATGCAGACCTACAATGAGCAGTTCTTC. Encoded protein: CASRQRMQTYNEQFF.

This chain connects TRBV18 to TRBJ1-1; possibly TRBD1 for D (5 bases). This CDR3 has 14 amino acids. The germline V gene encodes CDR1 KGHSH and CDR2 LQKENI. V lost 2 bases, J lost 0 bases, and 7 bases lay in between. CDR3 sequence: CASSPSGVNTEAFF. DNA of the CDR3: TGTGCCAGCTCACCATCGGGGGTGAACACTGAAGCTTTCTTT. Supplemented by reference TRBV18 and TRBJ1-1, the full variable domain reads NAGVMQNPRHLVRRRGQEARLRCSPMKGHSHVYWYRQLPEEGLKFMVYLQKENIIDESGMPKERFSAEFPKEGPSILRIQQVVRGDSAAYFCASSPSGVNTEAFFGQGTRLTVV.

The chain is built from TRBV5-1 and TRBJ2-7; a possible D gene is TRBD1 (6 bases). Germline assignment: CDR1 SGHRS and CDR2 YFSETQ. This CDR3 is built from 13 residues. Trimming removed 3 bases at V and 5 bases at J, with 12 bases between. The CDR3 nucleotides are TGCGCCAGCAGCTACAGGGTCGGCAACGAGCAGTACTTC. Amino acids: CASSYRVGNEQYF.

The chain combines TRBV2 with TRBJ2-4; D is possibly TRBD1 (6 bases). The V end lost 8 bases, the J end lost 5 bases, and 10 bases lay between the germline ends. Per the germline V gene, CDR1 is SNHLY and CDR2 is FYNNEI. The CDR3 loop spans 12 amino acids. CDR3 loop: CASRTAENIQYF. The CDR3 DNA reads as TGTGCCAGCCGGACAGCTGAAAACATTCAGTACTTC.

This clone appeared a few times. Here the CDR3 reads CASQPGQGAWETQYF. The CDR3 DNA is TGTGCCAGCCAACCCGGACAGGGGGCCTGGGAGACCCAGTACTTC. V and J are TRBV2 and TRBJ2-5, with 11 positions matching TRBD1. Germline V CDR1 and CDR2: SNHLY, FYNNEI. The CDR3 extends over 15 amino acids. Trimming at V came to 8 bases and at J to 5 bases, leaving 10 bases not matched to a gene.

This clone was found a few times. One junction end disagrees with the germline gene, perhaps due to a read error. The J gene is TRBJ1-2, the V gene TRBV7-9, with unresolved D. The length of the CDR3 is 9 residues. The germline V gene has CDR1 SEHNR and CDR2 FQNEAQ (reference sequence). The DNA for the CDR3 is TGTGCCAGCAGCGCGTACGGAGACTTC. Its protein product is CASSAYGDF.

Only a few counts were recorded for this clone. CDR3 amino acids: CASLRFGEQYF. The CDR3 DNA follows: TGTGCCAGCCTGCGCTTTGGCGAGCAGTACTTC. The chain couples TRBV2 to TRBJ2-7; D is unresolved. The length of the CDR3 is 11 residues. Trimming shortened V by 8 bases and J by 6 bases, and 11 bases separated the two germline ends. Germline assignment: CDR1 SNHLY and CDR2 FYNNEI. Complete variable domain (other parts from reference TRBV2 and TRBJ2-7): EPEVTQTPSHQVTQMGQEVILRCVPISNHLYFYWYRQILGQKVEFLVSFYNNEISEKSEIFDDQFSVERPDGSNFTLKIRSTKLEDSAMYFCASLRFGEQYFGPGTRLTVT.

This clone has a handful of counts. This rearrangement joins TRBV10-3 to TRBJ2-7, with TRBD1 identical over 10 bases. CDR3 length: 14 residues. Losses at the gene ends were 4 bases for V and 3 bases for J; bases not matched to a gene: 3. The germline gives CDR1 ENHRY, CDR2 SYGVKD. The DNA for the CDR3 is TGTGCCATCAGTGGGGACAGGGGAGGCTACGAGCAGTACTTC. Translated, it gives CAISGDRGGYEQYF.

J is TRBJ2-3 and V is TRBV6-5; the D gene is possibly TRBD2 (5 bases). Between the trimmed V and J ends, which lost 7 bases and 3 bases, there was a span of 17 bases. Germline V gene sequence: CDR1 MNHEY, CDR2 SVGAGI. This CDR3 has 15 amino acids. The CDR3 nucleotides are TGTGCCAGCAAACACGAGGGTGGACGGACAGATACGCAGTATTTT. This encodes CASKHEGGRTDTQYF.

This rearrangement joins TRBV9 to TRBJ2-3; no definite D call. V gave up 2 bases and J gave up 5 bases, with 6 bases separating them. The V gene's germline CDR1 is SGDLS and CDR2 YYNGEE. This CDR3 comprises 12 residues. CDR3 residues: CASSVRQDTQYF. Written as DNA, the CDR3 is TGTGCCAGCAGCGTCCGACAAGATACGCAGTATTTT.

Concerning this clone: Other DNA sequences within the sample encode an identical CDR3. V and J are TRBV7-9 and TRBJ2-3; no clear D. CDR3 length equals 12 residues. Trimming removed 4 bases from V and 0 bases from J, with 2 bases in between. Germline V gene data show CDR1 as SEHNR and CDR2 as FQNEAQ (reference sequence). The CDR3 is CASSSSTDTQYF. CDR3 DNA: TGTGCCAGCAGCTCAAGCACAGATACGCAGTATTTT. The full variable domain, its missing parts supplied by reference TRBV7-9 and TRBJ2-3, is DTGVSQNPRHKITKRGQNVTFRCDPISEHNRLYWYRQTLGQGPEFLTYFQNEAQLEKSRLLSDRFSAERPKGSFSTLEIQRTEQGDSAMYLCASSSSTDTQYFGPGTRLTVL.

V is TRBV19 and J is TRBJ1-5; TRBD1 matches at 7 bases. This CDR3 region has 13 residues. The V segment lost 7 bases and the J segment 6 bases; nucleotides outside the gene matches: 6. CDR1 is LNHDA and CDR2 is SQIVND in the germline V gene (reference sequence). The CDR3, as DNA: TGTGCCAGTACAGGGGGGCTAGGTCAGCCCCAGCATTTT. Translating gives CASTGGLGQPQHF.

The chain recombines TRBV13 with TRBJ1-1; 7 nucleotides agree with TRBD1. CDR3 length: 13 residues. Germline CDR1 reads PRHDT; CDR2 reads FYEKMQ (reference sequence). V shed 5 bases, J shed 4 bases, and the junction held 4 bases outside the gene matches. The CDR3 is CASSPGTATEAFF. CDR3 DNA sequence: TGTGCCAGCAGCCCAGGGACAGCCACTGAAGCTTTCTTT.

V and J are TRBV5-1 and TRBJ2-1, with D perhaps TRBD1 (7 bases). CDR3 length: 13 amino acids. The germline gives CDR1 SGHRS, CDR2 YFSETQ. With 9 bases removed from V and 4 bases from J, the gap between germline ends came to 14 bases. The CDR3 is CATRGTDYNEQFF. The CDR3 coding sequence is TGCGCCACCCGGGGGACAGATTACAATGAGCAGTTCTTC.

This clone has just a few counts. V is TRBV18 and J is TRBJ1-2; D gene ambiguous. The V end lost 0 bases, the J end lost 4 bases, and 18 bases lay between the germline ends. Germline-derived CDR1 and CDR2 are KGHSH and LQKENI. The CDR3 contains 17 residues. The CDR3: CASSPPSVRRASYGYTF. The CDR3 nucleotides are TGTGCCAGCTCACCACCGTCGGTTCGCCGAGCTAGCTATGGCTACACCTTC.

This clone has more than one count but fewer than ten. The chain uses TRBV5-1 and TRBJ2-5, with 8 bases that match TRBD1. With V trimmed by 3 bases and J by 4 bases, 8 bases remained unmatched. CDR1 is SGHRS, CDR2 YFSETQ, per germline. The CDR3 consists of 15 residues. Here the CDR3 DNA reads TGCGCCAGCAGCTCCCGACAGGGGAAAGGAGAGACCCAGTACTTC. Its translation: CASSSRQGKGETQYF.

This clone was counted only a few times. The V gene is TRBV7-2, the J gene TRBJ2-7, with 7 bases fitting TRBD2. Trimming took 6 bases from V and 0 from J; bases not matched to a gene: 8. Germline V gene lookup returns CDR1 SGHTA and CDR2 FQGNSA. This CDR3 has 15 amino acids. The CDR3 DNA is TGTGCCAGCAGACTACAAGCGGGAAGCTCCTACGAGCAGTACTTC. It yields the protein CASRLQAGSSYEQYF.

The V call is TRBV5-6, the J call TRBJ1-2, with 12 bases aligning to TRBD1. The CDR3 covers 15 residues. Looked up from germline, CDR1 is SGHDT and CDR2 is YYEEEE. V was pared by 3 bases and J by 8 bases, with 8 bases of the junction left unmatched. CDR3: CASSSPGQGARGYTF. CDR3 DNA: TGTGCCAGCAGCTCACCGGGACAGGGGGCGCGGGGCTACACCTTC. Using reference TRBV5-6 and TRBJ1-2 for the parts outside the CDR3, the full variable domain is DAGVTQSPTHLIKTRGQQVTLRCSPKSGHDTVSWYQQALGQGPQFIFQYYEEEERQRGNFPDRFSGHQFPNYSSELNVNALLLGDSALYLCASSSPGQGARGYTFGSGTRLTVV.